This T cell receptor (beta chain) was sequenced during a study of T cell clonotyping in hematopoietic cell transplantation. Trimming removed 2 bases from V and 4 bases from J, with 11 bases in between. Germline CDR1 is ENHRY and CDR2 is SYGVKD. CDR3 length: 14 amino acids. Assay used: immunoSEQ multiplex PCR; TCRdb lists only in-frame clones, some missing. The sample consists of 15,000 to 20,000 clones, about 85% of them appearing once. This specimen consisted of PBMCs, obtained 100 days after allogeneic stem cell transplant. The TCR comes from a male patient between 55 and 70 years old who had an allogeneic stem cell transplant from a related donor, so the T cells may come from the graft donor. Some clones in this sample may be carry-over from other donors' samples. The chain employs TRBV10-3 and TRBJ1-2; D is unclear. CDR3 region: CAISETTGRYGYTF. The CDR3 DNA reads as TGTGCCATCAGTGAGACCACGGGCCGCTATGGCTACACCTTC.